The sequence of this T cell receptor beta chain was determined in a study of shared clonotypes between healthy human individuals. Germline values: CDR1 SGDLS, CDR2 YYNGEE. The CDR3 is made up of 16 amino acids. Trimming shortened V by 4 bases and J by 8 bases, and 24 bases separated the two germline ends. Assay: immunoSEQ multiplex PCR; the TCRdb copy retains only in-frame clones and omits some. The table shows about 2 million clones, with 90% to 95% occurring only once. This TCR was recovered from a man aged 18 to 30 in good health. The specimen was naive CD4+ T cells sorted from blood. Subset indicated: CD45RA+ positively selected. The chain joins TRBV9 to TRBJ1-2; a possible D gene is TRBD1 (5 bases). The DNA of the CDR3 is TGTGCCAGCAGCCGATCGGGGACGGACCCGGCATTAGGCTACACCTTC. It specifies CASSRSGTDPALGYTF.